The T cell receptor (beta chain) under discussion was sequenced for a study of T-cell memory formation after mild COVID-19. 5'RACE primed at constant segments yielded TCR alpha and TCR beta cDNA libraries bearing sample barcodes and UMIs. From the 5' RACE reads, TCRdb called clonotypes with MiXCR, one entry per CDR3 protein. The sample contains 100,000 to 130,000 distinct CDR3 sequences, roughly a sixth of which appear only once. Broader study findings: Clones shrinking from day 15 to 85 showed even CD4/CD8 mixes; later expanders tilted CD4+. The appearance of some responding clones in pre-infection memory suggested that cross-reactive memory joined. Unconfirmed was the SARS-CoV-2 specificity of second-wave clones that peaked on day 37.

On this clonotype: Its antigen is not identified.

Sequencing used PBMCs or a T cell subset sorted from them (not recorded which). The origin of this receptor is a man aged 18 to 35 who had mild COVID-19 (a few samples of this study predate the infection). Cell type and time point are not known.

The CDR3 nucleotides are TGCGCCAGTAGTTCGGGACAGGGATCGTGGGGCTACACCTTC. It is translated as CASSSGQGSWGYTF. The chain employs TRBV10-1 and TRBJ1-2; 9 nucleotides line up with TRBD1. The CDR3 consists of 14 residues. The junction had 13 bases not matched to a gene; V was cut back by 9 bases and J by 8 bases. Germline loops: CDR1 WNHNN, CDR2 SYGVQD (reference sequence).